This T cell receptor beta chain was documented in a study of T cell responses to AZD1222 COVID-19 vaccine. General study results and limits: In all cases, repertoires were sampled only after the peak T cell response. Clonal diversity was possibly underestimated, and the donors were mostly white British, with more females.

The data were produced by immunoSEQ multiplex PCR, yet TCRdb's version contains in-frame clones alone and is incomplete. The sample shows over 100,000 clones, around 90% of them seen only once. This clone was seen just once. The antigen remains undetermined. CDR1 is SGHVS, CDR2 FQNEAQ, per germline. This CDR3 is built from 15 residues. The V end was cut by 1 base, the J end by 4 bases, with 11 bases between. The V gene is TRBV7-8, the J gene TRBJ1-3; the D is unclear. This sample comprised peripheral blood, obtained 28 days after the second AZD1222 dose. This sequence was found in an adult who received the AZD1222 COVID-19 vaccine. The CDR3 sequence is CASSLVAQPGNTIYF. CDR3 DNA sequence: TGTGCCAGCAGCTTAGTTGCTCAACCGGGAAACACCATATATTTT.